What follows are 31 T cell receptor beta chains derived from one specimen sequenced in a study of blood T cell repertoires in COVID-19 (dated by TCRdb to about 2020). Preparation of the library involved the immunoSEQ multiplex PCR assay. In TCRdb, the immuneACCESS table is reduced to in-frame sequences with V and J assigned. These tables do not hold every clone; where another copy was compared, an unresolved V gene accounts for under half, and the others remain unexplained. The table for this sample lists around 360,000 clones; more than 75% of them were counted only once. Jointly, the top ten make up 2.5% to 3% of the sample. Sequencing was carried out using PBMCs or T cells enriched from blood (not recorded which). Receptors originate from a woman under 40 who had recovered from COVID-19.

This clone appeared a single time. The rearrangement links TRBV3-1 (or the pseudogene TRBV3-2) to TRBJ2-5; tentative D call: TRBD1 (6 bases). The germline V and J ends were trimmed by 0 bases and 6 bases, with 11 bases remaining between them. Germline V gives CDR1 LGHDT, CDR2 YNNKEL (reference sequence). This CDR3 is 14 amino acids long. For the CDR3, the DNA is TGTGCCAGCAGCCAAGATCACAGGGCACAGACCCAGTACTTC. It specifies CASSQDHRAQTQYF.

The chain combines TRBV13 with TRBJ1-6; no firm D call. The length of the CDR3 is 14 residues. V lost 5 bases and J 6 bases, leaving 11 bases between the germline ends. In germline, CDR1 is PRHDT, CDR2 FYEKMQ (reference sequence). CDR3 bases: TGTGCCAGCAGCCCCTACAGTGGTAATTCACCCCTCCACTTT. Its protein product is CASSPYSGNSPLHF.

The V and J genes are TRBV11-2 and TRBJ2-7; D may be TRBD2 (6 bases). Germline CDR1 and CDR2: SGHAT and FQNNGV. The CDR3 loop spans 12 amino acids. Trimming removed 4 bases at V and 3 bases at J, with 7 bases between. The CDR3 protein is CASSWTIYEQYF. The DNA for the CDR3 is TGTGCCAGCAGCTGGACTATCTACGAGCAGTACTTC.

The chain carries TRBV14 and TRBJ2-2, with 10 bases fitting TRBD2. This CDR3 has 18 amino acids. The germline gives CDR1 SGHDN, CDR2 FVKESK. The V gene end was trimmed by 0 bases and the J gene end by 5 bases; junction bases not matched to a gene: 9. The CDR3 sequence: CASSQDRIAGGRTGELFF. In DNA form, the CDR3 reads TGTGCCAGCAGCCAAGATAGGATAGCGGGAGGTCGAACCGGGGAGCTGTTTTTT. The complete variable domain, with remaining parts taken from reference TRBV14 and TRBJ2-2, reads EAGVTQFPSHSVIEKGQTVTLRCDPISGHDNLYWYRRVMGKEIKFLLHFVKESKQDESGMPNNRFLAERTGGTYSTLKVQPAELEDSGVYFCASSQDRIAGGRTGELFFGEGSRLTVL.

The V call is TRBV2, the J call TRBJ2-5, with 11 bases aligning to TRBD2. V was pared by 6 bases and J by 4 bases, with 4 bases of the junction left unmatched. The CDR3 contains 14 residues. Germline V gene sequence: CDR1 SNHLY, CDR2 FYNNEI. The CDR3 nucleotides read TGTGCCAGCAGGGCTAGCGGGGGGCCAGAGACCCAGTACTTC. Translating it yields CASRASGGPETQYF.

The V call is TRBV4-2, the J call TRBJ1-2; weak D call: TRBD1 (5 bases). The ends were cut back, 0 bases at V and 8 bases at J, with 13 bases in the middle. This CDR3 comprises 14 residues. The germline gives CDR1 LGHNA, CDR2 YNFKEQ. CDR3 DNA: TGTGCCAGCAGCCAAGATCAACAGGAGGGCGGCTACACCTTC. Translating gives CASSQDQQEGGYTF.

The rearrangement links TRBV7-2 to TRBJ1-6; D may be TRBD1 (6 bases). Trimming took off 5 bases at V and 10 bases at J, with 18 bases between the two ends. The CDR3 loop spans 15 amino acids. Germline V CDR1 and CDR2: SGHTA, FQGNSA. In nucleotides, the CDR3 is TGTGCCAGCAGCCCGGGGCAGGGGCGGGGGTCACCCCTCCACTTT. It specifies CASSPGQGRGSPLHF.

The CDR3 is CASSGLAADTQYF. The CDR3 DNA follows: TGCGCCAGCAGCGGGCTAGCGGCAGATACGCAGTATTTT. The rearrangement links TRBV10-2 to TRBJ2-3, with TRBD2 matching 7 bases. Germline lookup yields CDR1 WSHSY and CDR2 SAAADI. This CDR3 is 13 amino acids long. V trimming: 6 bases; J trimming: 4 bases; junction bases outside the gene matches: 4.

The chain recombines TRBV29-1 with TRBJ2-3, with 14 bases that match TRBD2. The CDR3 is 18 amino acids. Germline V gene data show CDR1 as SQVTM and CDR2 as ANQGSEA. V gave up 6 bases and J gave up 1 base; unmatched junction bases: 12. The CDR3: CSVTGTSGSGGRTDTQYF. The CDR3 DNA is TGCAGCGTAACCGGGACTAGCGGGAGTGGAGGGCGCACAGATACGCAGTATTTT.

V and J are TRBV3-1 (or the pseudogene TRBV3-2) and TRBJ2-5; unclear D gene. V was cut by 2 bases and J by 5 bases, with 12 bases left in between. This CDR3 is 14 amino acids long. Germline-derived CDR1 and CDR2 are LGHDT and YNNKEL (reference sequence). The CDR3 DNA is TGTGCCAGCAGCCAAAATCGGGTGGTCGAGACCCAGTACTTC. Translating gives CASSQNRVVETQYF.

V and J are TRBV7-2 and TRBJ2-2; 10 nucleotides match TRBD2. The CDR3 length is 15 residues. CDR1 and CDR2 (germline): SGHTA, FQGNSA. Unmatched junction bases numbered 4, after V lost 3 bases and J lost 6 bases. The CDR3 loop is CASSFASGRSGELFF. The CDR3, as DNA: TGTGCCAGCAGCTTCGCTAGCGGGAGATCCGGGGAGCTGTTTTTT.

This chain uses TRBV5-8 with TRBJ2-6; no clear D gene. The length of the CDR3 is 15 residues. Trimming removed 4 bases at V and 4 bases at J, with 12 bases between. Germline lookup yields CDR1 SGHTS and CDR2 YDEGEE. This CDR3 is CASSLGQPGANVLTF. The CDR3 DNA reads TGTGCCAGCAGCCTAGGTCAACCCGGGGCCAACGTCCTGACTTTC.

The chain is built from TRBV9 and TRBJ2-2, with TRBD1 matching 8 bases. The V segment lost 4 bases and the J segment 1 base; nucleotides outside the gene matches: 6. The CDR3 runs to 16 residues. Germline V gene lookup returns CDR1 SGDLS and CDR2 YYNGEE. The CDR3: CASSPTGTGNTGELFF. For the CDR3, the DNA is TGTGCCAGCAGCCCCACCGGGACAGGGAACACCGGGGAGCTGTTTTTT.

V and J are TRBV3-1 (or the pseudogene TRBV3-2) and TRBJ2-7, with no clear D. CDR1 LGHDT and CDR2 YNNKEL come from the germline V gene (reference sequence). The CDR3 consists of 14 residues. Trimming removed 0 bases from V and 7 bases from J, with 13 bases in between. The CDR3 here is CASSQEPQEFEQYF. CDR3 sequence (DNA): TGTGCCAGCAGCCAAGAGCCGCAGGAATTTGAGCAGTACTTC.

The gene calls are TRBV19 and TRBJ1-1; perhaps TRBD1 as D (5 bases). The germline V gene has CDR1 LNHDA and CDR2 SQIVND (reference sequence). Trimming cost V 5 bases and J 4 bases, with 17 bases left between them. The CDR3 contains 15 residues. The chain's CDR3 is CASSPAAGGSTEAFF. The CDR3 coding sequence is TGTGCCAGTAGTCCCGCGGCGGGGGGAAGCACTGAAGCTTTCTTT.

This chain links TRBV11-2 with TRBJ2-5, with 15 nucleotides matching TRBD2. Looked up from germline, CDR1 is SGHAT and CDR2 is FQNNGV. Germline trimming cut 8 bases from V and 5 bases from J; bases unmatched to any gene: 12. The CDR3 runs 17 residues. This chain's CDR3 is CASGTGTSGRSSETQYF. The CDR3 nucleotides are TGTGCCAGCGGCACCGGGACTAGCGGGAGGTCTAGCGAGACCCAGTACTTC.

This clone was detected once. This sequence joins TRBV3-1 (or the pseudogene TRBV3-2) and TRBJ1-4; the D gene is possibly TRBD1 (5 bases). CDR1 is LGHDT and CDR2 is YNNKEL in the germline V gene (reference sequence). V was pared by 3 bases and J by 5 bases, with 13 bases between. This CDR3 has 15 amino acids. As DNA, the CDR3 is TGTGCCAGCAGCCATACTTCGGGGGGGAATGAAAAACTGTTTTTT. Translation: CASSHTSGGNEKLFF.

The chain links TRBV7-9 to TRBJ1-2; weak D call: TRBD1 (5 bases). Germline V gene sequence: CDR1 SEHNR, CDR2 FQNEAQ (reference sequence). CDR3 length equals 14 residues. CDR3 region: CATDWGGNNYGYTF. In DNA, the CDR3 is TGTGCAACCGATTGGGGCGGGAATAACTATGGCTACACCTTC.

The chain combines TRBV24-1 with TRBJ2-3; 8 nucleotides agree with TRBD1. Trimming at V came to 3 bases and at J to 4 bases, leaving 5 bases not matched to a gene. Germline lookup yields CDR1 KGHDR and CDR2 SFDVKD. The CDR3 length is 15 residues. The CDR3 nucleotides read TGTGCCACCAGTGATCGACAGGGGAGCCCAGATACGCAGTATTTT. As protein: CATSDRQGSPDTQYF.

This chain connects TRBV7-2 to TRBJ1-5; tentative D call: TRBD1 (5 bases). The CDR3 covers 13 residues. CDR1 and CDR2 from the germline V gene are SGHTA and FQGNSA. V lost 1 base and J lost 7, with 8 bases in between. The chain's CDR3 is CASSLVGEQPQHF. The CDR3 DNA sequence: TGTGCCAGCAGCTTAGTAGGGGAACAGCCCCAGCATTTT.

The chain has TRBV2 and TRBJ2-7; 7 bases agree with TRBD1. Germline CDR1 reads SNHLY; CDR2 reads FYNNEI. The CDR3 runs 13 residues. V gave up 0 bases and J gave up 11 bases; unmatched junction bases: 7. This chain's CDR3 is CASSEAGQTSEYF. The CDR3 bases are TGTGCCAGCAGTGAAGCGGGACAGACAAGTGAGTACTTC. The full variable domain, completed using reference TRBV2 and TRBJ2-7, is EPEVTQTPSHQVTQMGQEVILRCVPISNHLYFYWYRQILGQKVEFLVSFYNNEISEKSEIFDDQFSVERPDGSNFTLKIRSTKLEDSAMYFCASSEAGQTSEYFGPGTRLTVT.

The rearrangement uses TRBV15 and TRBJ2-2; D unresolved. CDR3 size: 11 residues. Germline assignment: CDR1 LNHNV and CDR2 YYDKDF (reference sequence). The V end lost 8 bases, the J end lost 5 bases, and 6 bases lay between the germline ends. CDR3 residues: CATGRTGELFF. The CDR3, as DNA: TGTGCCACCGGCCGTACCGGGGAGCTGTTTTTT.

The chain links TRBV7-2 to TRBJ2-7; 10 bases map to TRBD2. The CDR3 is made up of 17 amino acids. CDR1 and CDR2 from the germline V gene are SGHTA and FQGNSA. Losses at the gene ends were 5 bases for V and 3 bases for J; bases not matched to a gene: 13. The CDR3 reads CASSPRASGGSFYEQYF. In nucleotides, the CDR3 is TGTGCCAGCAGCCCAAGGGCTAGCGGGGGCTCCTTCTACGAGCAGTACTTC.

This clone is a singleton in its sample. The CDR3 DNA is TGCGCCAGCAGTGAGCGGTTAGCGGGGGGGAATGAGCAGTTCTTC. Residues: CASSERLAGGNEQFF. This rearrangement joins TRBV10-2 to TRBJ2-1, with 11 bases identical to TRBD2. Germline CDR1 reads WSHSY; CDR2 reads SAAADI. The junction had 4 bases not matched to a gene; V was cut back by 2 bases and J by 7 bases. The CDR3 runs to 15 residues.

This chain joins TRBV27 and TRBJ2-5, with D possibly being TRBD2 (7 bases). Looked up from germline, CDR1 is MNHEY and CDR2 is SMNVEV (reference sequence). The CDR3 is 15 residues long. Deletions cut 6 bases from V and 5 bases from J, with 19 bases between. The CDR3 DNA reads TGTGCCAGCAGACCCCTTGGGGGGGGCGAGGAGACCCAGTACTTC. Amino acid sequence: CASRPLGGGEETQYF.

The chain has TRBV12-3 or TRBV12-4 and TRBJ2-3, with D possibly being TRBD2 (5 bases). The CDR3 length is 13 residues. V shed 6 bases and J shed 0 bases, with 7 bases lying between them. CDR3 DNA sequence: TGTGCCAGCAGAGCGGCTAGCACAGATACGCAGTATTTT. As protein: CASRAASTDTQYF.

The rearrangement uses TRBV19 and TRBJ1-2, with TRBD1 identical over 8 bases. The CDR3 extends over 16 amino acids. With V trimmed by 7 bases and J by 8 bases, 18 bases remained unmatched. Germline loops: CDR1 LNHDA, CDR2 SQIVND (reference sequence). In DNA, the CDR3 is TGTGCCAGTACTATCGAGACAGGGGATCGCCCTAGGGGCTACACCTTC. The encoded protein is CASTIETGDRPRGYTF.

The genes are TRBV5-4 and TRBJ2-3, with TRBD2 matching 12 bases. With V trimmed by 4 bases and J by 7 bases, 4 bases remained unmatched. The germline CDR1 and CDR2 sequences are SGHNT and YYREEE (reference sequence). The CDR3 loop spans 14 amino acids. CDR3 loop: CASSLTSGGNTQYF. CDR3 coding DNA: TGTGCCAGCAGCCTGACTAGCGGGGGAAATACGCAGTATTTT.

The V and J genes are TRBV2 and TRBJ2-1, with D possibly matching TRBD2 (6 bases). Germline assignment: CDR1 SNHLY and CDR2 FYNNEI. V was trimmed by 6 bases and J by 0 bases, leaving 18 bases between them. The CDR3 spans 17 residues. The CDR3 loop reads CASSGTGVLSSYNEQFF. The CDR3 DNA reads as TGTGCCAGCAGCGGGACTGGGGTCCTCTCCTCCTACAATGAGCAGTTCTTC.

In its sample, this clone was seen once. The chain uses TRBV19 and TRBJ2-6; D gene ambiguous. This CDR3 has 15 residues. The V end lost 6 bases, the J end lost 0 bases, and 9 bases lay between the germline ends. Germline V gene lookup returns CDR1 LNHDA and CDR2 SQIVND (reference sequence). CDR3 amino acids: CASSLVSSGANVLTF. CDR3 sequence (DNA): TGTGCCAGTAGCCTCGTTTCCTCTGGGGCCAACGTCCTGACTTTC.

The chain carries TRBV11-2 and TRBJ2-3; TRBD1 might be the D (6 bases). The ends were cut back, 1 base at V and 2 bases at J, with 13 bases in the middle. CDR1 SGHAT and CDR2 FQNNGV come from the germline V gene. The CDR3 sequence is 16 residues long. The CDR3 protein is CASSLGSGQHTDTQYF. CDR3 nucleotides: TGTGCCAGCAGCTTAGGATCGGGACAACACACAGATACGCAGTATTTT.